This TCR beta chain was captured by sequencing in a study of blood T cell repertoires in COVID-19. Across the study: Acute and convalescent COVID-19 samples came from the United States, Italy and Spain. The cDNA or gDNA used as material had been derived from T cells, B-cell-depleted T cells, or PBMCs.

As originally analysed: Estimation of nucleated cell counts relied on the amplification of reference gene primers. Measured with immunoSEQ multiplex PCR; TCRdb has only the in-frame clones, and not every one. For V, J and clone size, that table is used; D and trimming come from the DNA. The sample shows about 490,000 clones, 75% to 90% of them seen only once. From germline, CDR1 is SGHRS and CDR2 YFSETQ. This CDR3 is built from 15 residues. V was clipped by 1 base and J by 3 bases; unmatched bases: 3. Sequencing was carried out using peripheral blood. The TCR was taken from a human donor in a cohort sampled during active COVID-19. This chain connects TRBV5-1 to TRBJ2-5, with 10 bases matching TRBD2. The CDR3 loop is CASSLTLAGEETQYF. The DNA of the CDR3 is TGCGCCAGCAGCTTGACGCTAGCGGGAGAAGAGACCCAGTACTTC.